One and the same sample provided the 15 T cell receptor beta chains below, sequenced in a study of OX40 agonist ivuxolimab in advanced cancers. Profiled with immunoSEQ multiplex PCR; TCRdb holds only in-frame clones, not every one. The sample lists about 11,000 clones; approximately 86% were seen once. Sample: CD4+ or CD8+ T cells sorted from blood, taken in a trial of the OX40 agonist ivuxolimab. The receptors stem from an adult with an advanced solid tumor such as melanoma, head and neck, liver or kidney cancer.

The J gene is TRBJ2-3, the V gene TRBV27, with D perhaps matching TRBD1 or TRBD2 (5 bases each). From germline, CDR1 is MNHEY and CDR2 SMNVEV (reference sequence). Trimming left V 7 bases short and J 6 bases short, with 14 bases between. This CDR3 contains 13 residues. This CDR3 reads CASKGRWLDTQYF. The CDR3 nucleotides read TGTGCCAGCAAGGGACGGTGGCTTGATACGCAGTATTTT.

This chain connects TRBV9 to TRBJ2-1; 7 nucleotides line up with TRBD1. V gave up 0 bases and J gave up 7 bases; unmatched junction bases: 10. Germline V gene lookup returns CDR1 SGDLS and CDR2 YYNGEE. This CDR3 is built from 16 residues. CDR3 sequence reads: CASSVALGQGENEQFF. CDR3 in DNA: TGTGCCAGCAGCGTAGCTCTAGGGCAGGGGGAAAATGAGCAGTTCTTC.

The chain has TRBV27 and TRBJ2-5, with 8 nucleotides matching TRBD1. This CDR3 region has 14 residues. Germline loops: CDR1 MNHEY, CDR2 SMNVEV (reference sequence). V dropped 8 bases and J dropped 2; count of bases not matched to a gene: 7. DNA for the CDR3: TGTGCCAGCGGACATGACAGGGGTCAAGAGACCCAGTACTTC. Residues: CASGHDRGQETQYF.

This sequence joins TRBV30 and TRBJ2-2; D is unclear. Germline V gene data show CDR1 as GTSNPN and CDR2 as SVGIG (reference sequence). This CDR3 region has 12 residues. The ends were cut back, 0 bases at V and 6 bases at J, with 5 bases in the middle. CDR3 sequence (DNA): TGTGCCTGGAGTGTACCGTCCGGGGAGCTGTTTTTT. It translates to CAWSVPSGELFF. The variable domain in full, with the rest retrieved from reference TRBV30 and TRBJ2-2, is SQTIHQWPATLVQPVGSPLSLECTVEGTSNPNLYWYRQAAGRGLQLLFYSVGIGQISSEVPQNLSASRPQDRQFILSSKKLLLSDSGFYLCAWSVPSGELFFGEGSRLTVL.

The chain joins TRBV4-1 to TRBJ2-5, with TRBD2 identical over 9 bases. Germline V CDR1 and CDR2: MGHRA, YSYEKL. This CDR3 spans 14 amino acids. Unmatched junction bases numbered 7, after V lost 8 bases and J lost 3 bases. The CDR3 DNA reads TGCGCCAGCGGCCCTTTAGCGGGGGAAGAGACCCAGTACTTC. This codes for CASGPLAGEETQYF.

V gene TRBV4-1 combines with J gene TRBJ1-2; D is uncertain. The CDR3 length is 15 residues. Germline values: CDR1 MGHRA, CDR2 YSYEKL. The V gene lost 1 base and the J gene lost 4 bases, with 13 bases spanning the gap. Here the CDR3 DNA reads TGCGCCAGCAGCCAAGGAATGAGGGAGTTCTATGGCTACACCTTC. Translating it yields CASSQGMREFYGYTF.

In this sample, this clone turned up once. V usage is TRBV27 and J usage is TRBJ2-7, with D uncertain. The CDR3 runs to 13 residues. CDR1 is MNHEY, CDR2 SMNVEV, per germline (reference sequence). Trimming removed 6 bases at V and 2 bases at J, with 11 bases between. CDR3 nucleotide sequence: TGTGCCAGCAGCCATTATGGGCCCTACGAGCAGTACTTC. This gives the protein CASSHYGPYEQYF.

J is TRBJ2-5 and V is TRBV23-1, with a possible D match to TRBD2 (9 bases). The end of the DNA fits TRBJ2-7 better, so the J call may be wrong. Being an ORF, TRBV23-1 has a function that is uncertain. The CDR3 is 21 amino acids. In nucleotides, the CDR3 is TGCGCCAGCAGTCAAGAATACAGGGGGTATCTAGCGGGAACACAGACCTACGAGCAGTACTTC. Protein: CASSQEYRGYLAGTQTYEQYF.

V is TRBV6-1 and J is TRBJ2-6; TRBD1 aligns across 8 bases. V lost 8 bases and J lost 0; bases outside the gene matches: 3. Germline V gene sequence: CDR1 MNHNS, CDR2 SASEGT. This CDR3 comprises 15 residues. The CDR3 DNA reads TGTGCCAGCGACAGGGGCCACTCTGGGGCCAACGTCCTGACTTTC. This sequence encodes CASDRGHSGANVLTF.

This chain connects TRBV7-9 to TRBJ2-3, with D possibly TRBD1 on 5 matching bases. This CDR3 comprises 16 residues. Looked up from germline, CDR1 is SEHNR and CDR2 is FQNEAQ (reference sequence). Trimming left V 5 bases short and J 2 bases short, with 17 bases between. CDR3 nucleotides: TGTGCCAGCAGCCCGGCACTGGCAGGGTACACAGATACGCAGTATTTT. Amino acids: CASSPALAGYTDTQYF.

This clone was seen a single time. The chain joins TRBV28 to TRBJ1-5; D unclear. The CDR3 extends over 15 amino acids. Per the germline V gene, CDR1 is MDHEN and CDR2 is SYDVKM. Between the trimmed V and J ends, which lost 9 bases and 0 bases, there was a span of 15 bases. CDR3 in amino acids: CASRAGSASNQPQHF. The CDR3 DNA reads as TGTGCCAGTCGGGCTGGTTCCGCTAGCAATCAGCCCCAGCATTTT.

The CDR3 spells CASSSRQTYEQYF. In DNA, the CDR3 is TGTGCCAGCAGCTCACGACAGACCTACGAGCAGTACTTC. The J gene is TRBJ2-7, the V gene TRBV7-9; D is perhaps TRBD1 (5 bases). V lost 4 bases and J 2 bases, leaving 9 bases between the germline ends. The CDR3 totals 13 residues. Germline lookup yields CDR1 SEHNR and CDR2 FQNEAQ (reference sequence).

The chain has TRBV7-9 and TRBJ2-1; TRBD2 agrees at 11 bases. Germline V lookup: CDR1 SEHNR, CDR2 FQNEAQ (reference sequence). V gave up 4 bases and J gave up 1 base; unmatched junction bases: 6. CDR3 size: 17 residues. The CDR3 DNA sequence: TGTGCCAGCAGCTCCCTGACTAGCGGGACGTCCTACAATGAGCAGTTCTTC. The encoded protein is CASSSLTSGTSYNEQFF.

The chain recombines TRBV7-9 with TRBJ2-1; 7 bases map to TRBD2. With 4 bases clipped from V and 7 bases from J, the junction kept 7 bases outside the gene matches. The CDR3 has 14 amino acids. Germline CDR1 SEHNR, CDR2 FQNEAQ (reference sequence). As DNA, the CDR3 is TGTGCCAGCAGCTCGCCAAGCGGGGCTAATGAGCAGTTCTTC. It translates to CASSSPSGANEQFF.

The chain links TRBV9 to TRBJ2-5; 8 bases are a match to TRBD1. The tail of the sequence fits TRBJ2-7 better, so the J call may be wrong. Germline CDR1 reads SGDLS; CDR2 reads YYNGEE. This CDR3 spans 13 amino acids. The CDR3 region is CASSTMTGDEQYF. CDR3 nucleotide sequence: TGTGCCAGCAGCACGATGACAGGGGACGAGCAGTACTTC.